These 9 T cell receptor beta chains were sequenced from one sample in a study of cytomegalovirus exposure and HLA in healthy donors. Produced via immunoSEQ multiplex PCR; TCRdb's table is partial and in-frame only. The sample has approximately 270,000 clones; around 86% are singletons. Sequences were obtained from PBMCs. Source of these receptors: a woman between 18 and 29 years old in good health and CMV-seronegative.

The chain uses TRBV11-3 and TRBJ2-1, with D uncertain. The germline V and J ends were trimmed by 1 base and 4 bases, with 17 bases remaining between them. This CDR3 is 17 amino acids long. CDR1 is SGHNT and CDR2 is YENEEA in the germline V gene. The CDR3 here is CASSLGYLGAAYNEQFF. Here the CDR3 DNA reads TGTGCCAGCAGCTTAGGCTATCTTGGTGCGGCTTACAATGAGCAGTTCTTC.

The chain has TRBV7-2 and TRBJ1-2; TRBD1 agrees at 10 bases. Germline V lookup: CDR1 SGHTA, CDR2 FQGNSA. The CDR3 covers 15 residues. V dropped 3 bases and J dropped 3; count of bases not matched to a gene: 4. CDR3 DNA sequence: TGTGCCAGCAGCTTTAGGACAGGGGGAGACTATGGCTACACCTTC. The encoded protein is CASSFRTGGDYGYTF.

V and J are TRBV2 and TRBJ2-7; 7 bases line up with TRBD2. Germline V gives CDR1 SNHLY, CDR2 FYNNEI. Germline trimming cut 0 bases from V and 0 bases from J; bases unmatched to any gene: 17. The CDR3 length is 20 residues. The CDR3 region is CASSEALSRDYAKSSYEQYF. The CDR3 nucleotides are TGTGCCAGCAGTGAAGCCCTGAGCCGGGACTACGCTAAGAGCTCCTACGAGCAGTACTTC.

This chain joins TRBV27 and TRBJ2-1, with a possible D match to TRBD2 (6 bases). The germline gives CDR1 MNHEY, CDR2 SMNVEV (reference sequence). Trimming took 5 bases from V and 0 from J, leaving 14 bases between them. The CDR3 consists of 16 residues. CDR3 bases: TGTGCCAGCAGTCCCTCCGGGGGACCCTCCTACAATGAGCAGTTCTTC. It yields the protein CASSPSGGPSYNEQFF.

In this sample, this clone turned up once. CDR3 bases: TGTGCCAGCAGTTACTGGCCCGCGGGCAGCACAGATACGCAGTATTTT. Translated: CASSYWPAGSTDTQYF. The chain has TRBV6-5 and TRBJ2-3, with D possibly matching TRBD2 (5 bases). With 1 base removed from V and 0 bases from J, the gap between germline ends came to 11 bases. This CDR3 is built from 16 residues. Germline V gene data show CDR1 as MNHEY and CDR2 as SVGAGI.

The gene calls are TRBV27 and TRBJ2-2; maybe TRBD2 (6 bases). The CDR3 extends over 15 amino acids. Germline CDR1 is MNHEY and CDR2 is SMNVEV (reference sequence). Trimming shortened V by 3 bases and J by 4 bases, and 12 bases separated the two germline ends. The CDR3 nucleotides read TGTGCCAGCAGTTTCCTACCGGAGGGCACCGGGGAGCTGTTTTTT. It translates to CASSFLPEGTGELFF.

CDR3 loop: CASSPGGVAGAGELFF. Written as DNA, the CDR3 is TGTGCCAGCAGTCCCGGGGGAGTAGCGGGAGCCGGGGAGCTGTTTTTT. This chain connects TRBV13 to TRBJ2-2; TRBD2 aligns across 9 bases. CDR1 PRHDT and CDR2 FYEKMQ come from the germline V gene (reference sequence). The V segment lost 6 bases and the J segment 6 bases; nucleotides outside the gene matches: 11. The CDR3 contains 16 residues.

J is TRBJ1-5 and V is TRBV5-1, with TRBD1 matching over 7 bases. V gave up 4 bases and J gave up 4 bases; unmatched junction bases: 8. The CDR3 runs to 15 residues. The V gene's germline CDR1 is SGHRS and CDR2 YFSETQ. The CDR3 protein is CASSTDTGENQPQHF. CDR3 DNA sequence: TGCGCCAGCAGCACAGACACAGGGGAGAATCAGCCCCAGCATTTT.

The V and J genes are TRBV11-2 and TRBJ2-5; TRBD2 might be the D (6 bases). The CDR3 loop spans 12 amino acids. With 6 bases removed from V and 7 bases from J, the gap between germline ends came to 12 bases. Germline assignment: CDR1 SGHAT and CDR2 FQNNGV. This chain's CDR3 is CASSPDGRTQYF. CDR3 DNA sequence: TGTGCCAGCAGTCCCGACGGGAGGACCCAGTACTTC.